This T cell receptor (beta chain) was profiled in a study of blood T cell repertoires in COVID-19. Study overall: PBMCs, B-cell-depleted T cells, or T cells provided the cDNA or gDNA that made up the material.

CDR1 is KGHSH and CDR2 is LQKENI in the germline V gene. Trimming took off 2 bases at V and 2 bases at J, with 12 bases between the two ends. The CDR3 covers 15 residues. As handled by the study authors: Cell counts per sample came from amplifying reference gene primers. Libraries were prepared by immunoSEQ multiplex PCR; TCRdb keeps only in-frame clonotypes and omits some of them. V, J and clone size are those of that table, while D and trimming were read from the DNA. The sample yields roughly 100,000 clones, over 75% seen once. J is TRBJ1-2 and V is TRBV18, with D possibly TRBD1 on 6 matching bases. Sequences were obtained from peripheral blood. The sequence was collected from a man between 45 and 60 years old with acute or convalescent COVID-19. DNA for the CDR3: TGTGCCAGCTCACCAGAGGCTGGGGGCAACTATGGCTACACCTTC. Protein product: CASSPEAGGNYGYTF.